This entry lists 6 T cell receptor beta chains sequenced from one sample in a study of blood T cell repertoires in COVID-19. Assay: immunoSEQ multiplex PCR; the TCRdb copy retains only in-frame clones and omits some. The sample consists of over 35,000 clones, 92% of them appearing once. The sample comprised peripheral blood. Every receptor here comes from a man between 45 and 60 years old with active COVID-19.

This chain links TRBV28 with TRBJ2-7; the D gene is possibly TRBD2 (5 bases). V was shortened by 7 bases and J by 1 base, with 17 bases between the two germline ends. Looked up from germline, CDR1 is MDHEN and CDR2 is SYDVKM. The CDR3 totals 15 residues. The chain's CDR3 is CASTPPGEYSYEQYF. In DNA form, the CDR3 reads TGTGCCAGCACCCCCCCCGGGGAATATTCCTACGAGCAGTACTTC.

CDR3 residues: CASSRLSAGQYEQYF. The CDR3 nucleotides read TGCGCCAGCAGCCGCCTTTCGGCAGGGCAGTACGAGCAGTACTTC. The chain is built from TRBV4-1 and TRBJ2-7, with D possibly TRBD1 on 5 matching bases. V lost 4 bases and J 4 bases, leaving 17 bases between the germline ends. The CDR3 covers 15 residues. Germline CDR1 is MGHRA and CDR2 is YSYEKL.

A note on this clone: The sample has other DNA sequences that encode this CDR3 too. The CDR3 sequence is CASSLALAGSYEQYF. The DNA of the CDR3 is TGCGCCAGCAGCTTGGCGTTAGCGGGATCCTACGAGCAGTACTTC. V and J are TRBV5-1 and TRBJ2-7, with 8 bases aligning to TRBD2. V lost 0 bases, J lost 1 base, and 3 bases stayed unmatched. The CDR3 length is 15 residues. Germline values: CDR1 SGHRS, CDR2 YFSETQ.

Here the CDR3 reads CASSPRTGGHWETQYF. CDR3 DNA sequence: TGTGCCAGCAGTCCCCGGACAGGGGGGCACTGGGAGACCCAGTACTTC. V gene TRBV27 combines with J gene TRBJ2-5; TRBD1 aligns across 10 bases. The germline V gene has CDR1 MNHEY and CDR2 SMNVEV (reference sequence). The CDR3 length is 16 residues. Trimming cost V 5 bases and J 5 bases; bases outside gene matches: 11.

The V call is TRBV5-1, the J call TRBJ2-7; D is uncertain. V dropped 4 bases and J dropped 6 bases, with 8 bases sitting between them. This CDR3 has 11 amino acids. Germline loops: CDR1 SGHRS, CDR2 YFSETQ. As DNA, the CDR3 is TGCGCCAGCAGCCTTAGTGGCGAGCAGTACTTC. Translated: CASSLSGEQYF.

This sequence joins TRBV5-6 and TRBJ1-1, with 10 bases lining up with TRBD1. J was trimmed by 3 bases and V by 1 base; bases with no gene match: 3. The V gene's germline CDR1 is SGHDT and CDR2 YYEEEE. The CDR3 runs 15 residues. CDR3 loop: CASSLKDRGYTEAFF. The DNA of the CDR3 is TGTGCCAGCAGCTTGAAGGACAGGGGGTACACTGAAGCTTTCTTT.